Given below is one TCR beta chain in context. Its antigen is not identified. At one end the junction does not follow the germline gene, possibly because of a read error. This sample stems from a study of tumor-infiltrating lymphocytes in primary liver carcinoma. Study-wide background: Staged T1-T3 N0M0, the tumors had sizes that ranged from about 4.2 to 10 cm across. Overall study findings and caveats: A fraction of only about 7-25% of top clones appeared in all five tumor regions. Tumor specimens were characterized by a significantly higher top-250-clone fraction than blood (p = 0.039).

A primer matching the constant region was used to make TCR beta cDNA from 500 to 650 ng of total RNA. Generation of the TCR beta libraries relied on three nested multiplex PCR rounds using slightly modified ARM-PCR. Running around 9 cycles apiece, the first two PCR rounds relied on TRBV1-TRBV30 forward primers together with a C-beta reverse primer. TCRdb itself ran the multiplex PCR reads through MiXCR, one entry per CDR3 protein. The sample shows 100,000 to 150,000 distinct CDR3 sequences, 55% to 75% of them seen only once. The CDR3 consists of 14 residues. CDR1 is MNHNS and CDR2 is SASEGT in the germline V gene. From unsorted bulk tissue weighing roughly 18-30 mg, DNA and RNA were co-extracted. Every tumor was sampled at five separate regions.

Sample: liver tumor tissue from sampling region 3. This sample's subset: tumor region T3, left-lateral pole. The rearrangement uses TRBV6-1 and TRBJ2-7; TRBD1 agrees at 11 bases. The sequence derives from a woman aged 55 to 70 with primary liver carcinoma and hepatitis B virus infection. CDR3 residues: CTSSGVGQGAEQYF. Here the CDR3 DNA reads TGTACCAGCAGTGGGGTAGGACAGGGGGCAGAGCAGTACTTC.